This T cell receptor (beta chain) came from a study of blood T cell repertoires in COVID-19. Study in general: Samples of COVID-19 (acute and convalescent) were obtained from the United States, Italy and Spain. Nucleic acid was either cDNA or gDNA, and it came from T cells, B-cell-depleted T cells, or PBMCs.

The assay was immunoSEQ multiplex PCR, and TCRdb's table has in-frame clones only and misses some. The repertoire holds roughly 120,000 clones, with roughly 80% as singletons. With 3 bases clipped from V and 5 bases from J, the junction kept 9 bases outside the gene matches. CDR3 size: 16 residues. Looked up from germline, CDR1 is LGHDT and CDR2 is YNNKEL (reference sequence). The chain joins TRBV3-1 (or the pseudogene TRBV3-2) to TRBJ2-5; 10 bases are shared with TRBD2. Sequencing was carried out using peripheral blood. The receptor was isolated from a man in his sixties or seventies with acute or convalescent COVID-19. The CDR3 loop reads CASSHGSGGAHETQYF. The DNA for the CDR3 is TGTGCCAGCAGCCACGGCAGCGGGGGGGCCCACGAGACCCAGTACTTC.